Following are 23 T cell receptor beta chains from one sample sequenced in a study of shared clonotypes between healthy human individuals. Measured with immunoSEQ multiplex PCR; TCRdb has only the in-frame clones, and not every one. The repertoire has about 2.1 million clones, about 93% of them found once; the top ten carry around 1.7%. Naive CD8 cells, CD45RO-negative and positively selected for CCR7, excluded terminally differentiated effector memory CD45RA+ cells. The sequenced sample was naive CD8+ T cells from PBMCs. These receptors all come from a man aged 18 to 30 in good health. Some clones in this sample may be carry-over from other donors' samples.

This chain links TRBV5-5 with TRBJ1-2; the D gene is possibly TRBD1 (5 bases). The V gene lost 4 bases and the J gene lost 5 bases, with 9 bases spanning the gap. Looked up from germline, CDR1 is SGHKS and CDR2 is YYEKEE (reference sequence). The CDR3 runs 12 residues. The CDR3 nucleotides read TGTGCCAGCAGCCTGGAGGGGTATGGCTACACCTTC. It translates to CASSLEGYGYTF.

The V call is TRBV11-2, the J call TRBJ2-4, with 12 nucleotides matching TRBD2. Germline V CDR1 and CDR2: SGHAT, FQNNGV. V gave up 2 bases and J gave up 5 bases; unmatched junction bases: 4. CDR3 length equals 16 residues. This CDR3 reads CASSLSTSGSENIQYF. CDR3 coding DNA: TGTGCCAGCAGCTTATCGACTAGCGGGAGCGAAAACATTCAGTACTTC.

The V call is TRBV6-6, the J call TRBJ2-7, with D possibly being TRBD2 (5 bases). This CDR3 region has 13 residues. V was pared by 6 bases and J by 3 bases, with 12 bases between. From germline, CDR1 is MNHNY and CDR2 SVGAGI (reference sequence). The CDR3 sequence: CASSHPEDYEQYF. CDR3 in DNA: TGTGCCAGCAGCCACCCGGAGGACTACGAGCAGTACTTC.

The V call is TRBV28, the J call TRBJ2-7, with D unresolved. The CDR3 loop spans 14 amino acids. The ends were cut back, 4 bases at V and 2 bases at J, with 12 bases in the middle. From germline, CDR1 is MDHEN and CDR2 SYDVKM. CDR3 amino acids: CASSSHGLAYEQYF. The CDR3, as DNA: TGTGCCAGCAGTTCGCACGGGCTGGCCTACGAGCAGTACTTC.

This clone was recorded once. The CDR3, as DNA: TGTGCCAGCAGTTTAGACAGAACTATGAACACTGAAGCTTTCTTT. Translating gives CASSLDRTMNTEAFF. The V gene is TRBV27, the J gene TRBJ1-1, with D possibly matching TRBD1 (5 bases). Trimming shortened V by 2 bases and J by 0 bases, and 10 bases separated the two germline ends. There are 15 residues in the CDR3. Germline values: CDR1 MNHEY, CDR2 SMNVEV (reference sequence).

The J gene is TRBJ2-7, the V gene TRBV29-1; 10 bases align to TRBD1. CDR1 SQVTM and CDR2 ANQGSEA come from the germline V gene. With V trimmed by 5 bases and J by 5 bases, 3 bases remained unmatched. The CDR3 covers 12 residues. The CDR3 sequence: CSVWDRGHEQYF. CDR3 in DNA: TGCAGCGTTTGGGACAGGGGCCACGAGCAGTACTTC.

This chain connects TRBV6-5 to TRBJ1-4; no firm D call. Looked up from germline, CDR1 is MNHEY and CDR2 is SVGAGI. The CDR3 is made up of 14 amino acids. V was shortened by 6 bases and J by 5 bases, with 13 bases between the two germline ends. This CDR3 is CASSTNQGNEKLFF. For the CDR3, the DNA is TGTGCCAGCAGCACAAATCAAGGGAATGAAAAACTGTTTTTT.

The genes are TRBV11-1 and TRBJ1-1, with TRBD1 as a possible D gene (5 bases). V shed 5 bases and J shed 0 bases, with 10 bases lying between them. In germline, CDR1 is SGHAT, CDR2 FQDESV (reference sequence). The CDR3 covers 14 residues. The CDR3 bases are TGTGCCAGCAGCCGGGGACCTCTGAACACTGAAGCTTTCTTT. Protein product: CASSRGPLNTEAFF.

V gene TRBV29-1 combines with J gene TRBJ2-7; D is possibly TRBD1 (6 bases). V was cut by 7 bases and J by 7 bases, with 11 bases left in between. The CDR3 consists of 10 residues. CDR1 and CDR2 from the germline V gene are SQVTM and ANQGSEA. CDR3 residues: CSAAQGEQYF. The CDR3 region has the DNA TGCAGCGCTGCACAGGGAGAGCAGTACTTC.

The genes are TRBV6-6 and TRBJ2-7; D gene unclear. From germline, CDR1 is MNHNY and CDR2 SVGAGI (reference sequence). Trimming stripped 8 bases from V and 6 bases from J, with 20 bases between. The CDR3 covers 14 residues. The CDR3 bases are TGTGCCAGCCTGCTCGGAGTAGGTAGTCGCGAGCAGTACTTC. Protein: CASLLGVGSREQYF.

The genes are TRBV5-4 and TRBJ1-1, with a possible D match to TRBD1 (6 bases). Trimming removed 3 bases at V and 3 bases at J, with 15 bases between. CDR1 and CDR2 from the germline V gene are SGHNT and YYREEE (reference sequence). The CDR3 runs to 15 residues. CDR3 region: CASSSPGQGDTEAFF. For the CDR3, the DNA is TGTGCCAGCAGCTCGCCGGGACAAGGGGACACTGAAGCTTTCTTT.

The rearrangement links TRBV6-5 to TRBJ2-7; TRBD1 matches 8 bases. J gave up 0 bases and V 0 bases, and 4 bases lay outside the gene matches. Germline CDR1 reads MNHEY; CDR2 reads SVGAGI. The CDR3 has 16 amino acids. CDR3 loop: CASSYSQGDSSYEQYF. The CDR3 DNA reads TGTGCCAGCAGTTACTCACAGGGGGACAGCTCCTACGAGCAGTACTTC.

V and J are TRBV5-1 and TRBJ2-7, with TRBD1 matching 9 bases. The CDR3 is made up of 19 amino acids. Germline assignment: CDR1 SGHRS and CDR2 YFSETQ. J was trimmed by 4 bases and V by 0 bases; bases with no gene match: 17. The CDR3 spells CASSLGHTGGGDVEYEQYF. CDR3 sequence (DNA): TGCGCCAGCAGCTTGGGGCACACAGGGGGCGGGGATGTGGAATACGAGCAGTACTTC.

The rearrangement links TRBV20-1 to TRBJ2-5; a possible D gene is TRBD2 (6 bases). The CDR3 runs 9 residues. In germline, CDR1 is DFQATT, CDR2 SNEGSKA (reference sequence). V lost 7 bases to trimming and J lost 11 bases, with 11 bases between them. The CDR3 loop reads CSVGREQYF. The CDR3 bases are TGCAGTGTCGGGAGAGAGCAGTACTTC.

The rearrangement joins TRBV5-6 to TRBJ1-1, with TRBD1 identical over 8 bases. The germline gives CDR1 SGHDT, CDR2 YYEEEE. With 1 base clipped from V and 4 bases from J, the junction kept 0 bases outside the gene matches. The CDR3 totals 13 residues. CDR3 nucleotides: TGTGCCAGCAGCTTGACAGGGGGCACTGAAGCTTTCTTT. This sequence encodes CASSLTGGTEAFF.

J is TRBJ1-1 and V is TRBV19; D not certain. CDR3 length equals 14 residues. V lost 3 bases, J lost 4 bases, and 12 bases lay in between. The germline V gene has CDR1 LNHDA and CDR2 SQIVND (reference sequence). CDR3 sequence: CASSILQWGTEAFF. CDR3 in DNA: TGTGCCAGTAGTATTCTACAGTGGGGCACTGAAGCTTTCTTT.

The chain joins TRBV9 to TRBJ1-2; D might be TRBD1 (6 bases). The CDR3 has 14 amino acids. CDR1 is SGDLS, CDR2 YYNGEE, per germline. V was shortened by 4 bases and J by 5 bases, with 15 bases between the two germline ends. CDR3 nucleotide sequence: TGTGCCAGCAGCCGAAAATCAGGGGATTATGGCTACACCTTC. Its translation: CASSRKSGDYGYTF.

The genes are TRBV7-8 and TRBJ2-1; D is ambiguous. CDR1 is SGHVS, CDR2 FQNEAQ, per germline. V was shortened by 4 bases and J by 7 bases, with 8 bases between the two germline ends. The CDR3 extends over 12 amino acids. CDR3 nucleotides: TGTGCCAGCAGCTACAGCTTTAATGAGCAGTTCTTC. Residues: CASSYSFNEQFF.

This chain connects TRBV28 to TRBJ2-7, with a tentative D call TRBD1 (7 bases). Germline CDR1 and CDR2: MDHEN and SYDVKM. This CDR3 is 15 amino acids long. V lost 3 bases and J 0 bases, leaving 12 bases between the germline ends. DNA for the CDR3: TGTGCCAGCAGTTTGGGCAGGGGGGTCTCCTACGAGCAGTACTTC. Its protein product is CASSLGRGVSYEQYF.

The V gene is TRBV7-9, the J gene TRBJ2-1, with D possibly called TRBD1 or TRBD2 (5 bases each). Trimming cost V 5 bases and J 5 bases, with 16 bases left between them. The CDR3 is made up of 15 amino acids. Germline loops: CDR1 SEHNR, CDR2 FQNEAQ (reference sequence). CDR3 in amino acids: CASSHDRGANNEQFF. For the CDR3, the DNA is TGTGCCAGCAGCCACGACCGGGGCGCCAACAATGAGCAGTTCTTC.

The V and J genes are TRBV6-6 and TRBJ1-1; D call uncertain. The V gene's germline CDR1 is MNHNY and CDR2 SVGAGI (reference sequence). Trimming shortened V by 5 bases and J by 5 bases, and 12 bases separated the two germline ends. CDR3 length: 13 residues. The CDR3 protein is CASSTTVRTEAFF. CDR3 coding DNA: TGTGCCAGCAGTACAACCGTGCGAACTGAAGCTTTCTTT.

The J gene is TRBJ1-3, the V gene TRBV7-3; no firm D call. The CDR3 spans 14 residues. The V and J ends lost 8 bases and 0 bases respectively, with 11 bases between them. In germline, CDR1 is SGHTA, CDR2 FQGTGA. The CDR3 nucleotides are TGTGCCAGCGGGATGGGGAGCTCTGGAAACACCATATATTTT. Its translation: CASGMGSSGNTIYF.

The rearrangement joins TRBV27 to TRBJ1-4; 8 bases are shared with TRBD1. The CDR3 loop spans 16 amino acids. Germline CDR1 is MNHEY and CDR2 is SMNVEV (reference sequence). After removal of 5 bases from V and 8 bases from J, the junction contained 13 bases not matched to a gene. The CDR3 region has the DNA TGTGCCAGCAGTATATGGACAGGGAGGGGTGACGAAAAACTGTTTTTT. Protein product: CASSIWTGRGDEKLFF.